This TCR beta chain was sequenced for a study of CD8 T cells in Susac syndrome. Peripheral blood CD8+ and CD4+ T cells were profiled by TCR beta sequencing. Isolation of CD8+ and CD4+ T cells was performed negatively, whereas enrichment of TEMRA cells was done by FACS. V gave up 7 bases and J gave up 1 base, with 12 bases separating them. The CDR3 has 14 residues. Germline loops: CDR1 ENHRY, CDR2 SYGVKD. A quantity of 0.5 to 1 ug RNA underwent reverse transcription using random hexamers. Across 54 Vbeta and 13 Jbeta, immunoSEQ multiplex PCR amplified TCR beta CDR3. TCRdb independently ran MiXCR on the immunoSEQ multiplex PCR reads; one entry per CDR3 protein. The sample lists about 80,000 distinct CDR3 sequences; around 94% were seen once.

The specimen was CD8+ T cells from PBMCs. This TCR was sampled from a human donor in good health. The J gene is TRBJ2-3, the V gene TRBV10-3; D not certain. The CDR3 spells CAITDLGGTDTQYF. In nucleotides, the CDR3 is TGTGCCATCACCGACCTAGGTGGCACAGATACGCAGTATTTT.